Listed here are 29 T cell receptor beta chains from one sample, sequenced in a study of Graves' ophthalmopathy and Graves' hyperthyroidism. TCR beta CDR3 regions were amplified from RNA transcripts. HTBI-primed first-round RT-PCR preceded second-round multiplex PCR. TCRdb processed the multiplex PCR reads anew with MiXCR; each CDR3 protein has one entry. This sample has roughly 500,000 distinct CDR3 sequences; over 13% occur once, and the top ten carry roughly 9.8%. Sequencing was performed on blood. The receptors shown here come from a woman in her 30s with Graves' ophthalmopathy.

This clonotype came up many times. V gene TRBV3-1 combines with J gene TRBJ2-7; TRBD2 aligns across 10 bases. This CDR3 comprises 13 residues. Losses at the gene ends were 8 bases for V and 4 bases for J; bases not matched to a gene: 5. Germline CDR1 is LGHDT and CDR2 is YNNKEL (reference sequence). The CDR3, as DNA: TGTGCCAGCCGACCTAGCGGGAGTTACGAGCAGTACTTC. Translating it yields CASRPSGSYEQYF.

This rearrangement joins TRBV4-1 to TRBJ1-1, with D tentatively TRBD1 (6 bases). Germline values: CDR1 MGHRA, CDR2 YSYEKL. V was clipped by 3 bases and J by 0 bases, with 23 bases between them. The CDR3 is 19 amino acids. CDR3 region: CASSQLQGLQVPLNTEAFF. CDR3 in DNA: TGCGCCAGCAGCCAGCTCCAGGGGCTCCAAGTCCCCTTGAACACTGAAGCTTTCTTT.

Regarding this clonotype: With a much larger clone just one base away, this may be a read error. The chain joins TRBV28 to TRBJ2-5, with 10 nucleotides matching TRBD1. J lost 5 bases, V lost 10 bases, and 4 bases had no gene match. The germline CDR1 and CDR2 sequences are MDHEN and SYDVKM. This CDR3 spans 12 amino acids. The CDR3 region is CAIDRGLETQYF. CDR3 bases: TGTGCCATCGACAGGGGGCTGGAGACCCAGTACTTC.

Remarks on this clonotype: A read error may be the cause here, since a much bigger clone is one base away. The chain joins TRBV28 to TRBJ1-2, with a weak D call TRBD1 (5 bases). Trimming took off 8 bases at V and 5 bases at J, with 24 bases between the two ends. Per the germline V gene, CDR1 is MDHEN and CDR2 is SYDVKM. CDR3 size: 16 residues. CDR3 region: CASGLFRDGVYYGYTF. DNA for the CDR3: TGTGCCAGCGGCCTCTTTCGGGACGGAGTGTATTATGGCTACACCTTC.

This clonotype has ten or more counts. The CDR3 here is CATSDAGTPFYEQYF. The CDR3, as DNA: TGTGCCACCAGTGACGCCGGGACACCTTTCTACGAGCAGTACTTC. V gene TRBV24-1 combines with J gene TRBJ2-7; weak D call: TRBD1 (6 bases). Trimming stripped 4 bases from V and 3 bases from J, with 15 bases between. The CDR3 loop spans 15 amino acids. Per germline, CDR1 KGHDR and CDR2 SFDVKD.

This clonotype was seen repeatedly, ten times or more. V gene TRBV7-8 combines with J gene TRBJ1-5; no reliable D call. This CDR3 region has 15 residues. V lost 0 bases and J lost 3, with 9 bases in between. CDR1 is SGHVS, CDR2 FQNEAQ, per germline. This CDR3 reads CASSLASTNNQPQHF. CDR3 in DNA: TGTGCCAGCAGCTTAGCGTCGACTAACAATCAGCCCCAGCATTTT.

This clonotype appeared many times. This rearrangement joins TRBV19 to TRBJ1-5; the D is unclear. This CDR3 is 19 amino acids long. Germline values: CDR1 LNHDA, CDR2 SQIVND (reference sequence). The V and J ends lost 3 bases and 4 bases respectively, with 25 bases between them. For the CDR3, the DNA is TGTGCCAGTAGTATGACTCTAGTGGGCGGGAGGCCCCATAATCAGCCCCAGCATTTT. Protein product: CASSMTLVGGRPHNQPQHF.

This sequence joins TRBV28 and TRBJ1-2; 12 bases are a match to TRBD1. The V gene end was trimmed by 4 bases and the J gene end by 1 base; junction bases not matched to a gene: 10. In germline, CDR1 is MDHEN, CDR2 SYDVKM. The CDR3 is 18 residues long. In DNA, the CDR3 is TGTGCCAGCAGTTCGGACAGGGACAGGGGGCGAATTAACTATGGCTACACCTTC. Its protein product is CASSSDRDRGRINYGYTF.

This clonotype showed up many times. The V gene is TRBV6-1, the J gene TRBJ2-5; D could derive from TRBD1 or TRBD2 (5 bases each). Germline CDR1 is MNHNS and CDR2 is SASEGT. The CDR3 is 15 residues long. The ends were cut back, 7 bases at V and 4 bases at J, with 19 bases in the middle. CDR3 DNA sequence: TGTGCCAGCACCCACCCCCGGGGCCTGGGAGAGACCCAGTACTTC. It yields the protein CASTHPRGLGETQYF.

This clonotype showed up just a few times. V usage is TRBV20-1 and J usage is TRBJ2-7; 8 bases are a match to TRBD1. This CDR3 spans 18 amino acids. V lost 2 bases, J lost 4 bases, and 19 bases stayed unmatched. In germline, CDR1 is DFQATT, CDR2 SNEGSKA (reference sequence). The CDR3: CSARPALRRGLSLYEQYF. The CDR3 DNA follows: TGCAGTGCTAGACCTGCCCTCCGCAGGGGGCTTTCCCTGTACGAGCAGTACTTC.

The table lists this clonotype with many counts. For the CDR3, the DNA is TGTGCCACCCGCAGGGGAAGTGACTCACCCCTCCACTTT. It specifies CATRRGSDSPLHF. The chain recombines TRBV6-1 with TRBJ1-6; tentatively, D is TRBD1 (6 bases). Germline lookup yields CDR1 MNHNS and CDR2 SASEGT. V lost 10 bases and J lost 10, with 17 bases in between. The length of the CDR3 is 13 residues.

At least ten counts were recorded for this clonotype. The rearrangement joins TRBV28 to TRBJ1-3; D unresolved. Trimming shortened V by 3 bases and J by 0 bases, and 6 bases separated the two germline ends. This CDR3 region has 14 residues. Germline V gives CDR1 MDHEN, CDR2 SYDVKM. CDR3 region: CASSFGFSGNTIYF. The CDR3 coding sequence is TGTGCCAGCAGTTTTGGGTTCTCTGGAAACACCATATATTTT.

This clonotype was seen a few times. The V call is TRBV6-1, the J call TRBJ2-2; tentative D call: TRBD2 (5 bases). The germline gives CDR1 MNHNS, CDR2 SASEGT. This CDR3 is 15 amino acids long. The germline V and J ends were trimmed by 7 bases and 6 bases, with 18 bases remaining between them. CDR3 bases: TGTGCCAGCATCCCGGGCCGGGAAGCAGCCGGGGAGCTGTTTTTT. It specifies CASIPGREAAGELFF.

This clonotype showed up many times. This chain joins TRBV28 and TRBJ1-2; TRBD1 aligns across 8 bases. Germline V gene lookup returns CDR1 MDHEN and CDR2 SYDVKM. The CDR3 is made up of 16 amino acids. The junction had 8 bases not matched to a gene; V was cut back by 2 bases and J by 3 bases. CDR3: CASSLLQGGSYYGYTF. The DNA for the CDR3 is TGTGCCAGCAGTTTACTACAGGGGGGGTCGTACTATGGCTACACCTTC.

In this sample, this clonotype turned up a few times. V gene TRBV5-1 combines with J gene TRBJ1-6; D is uncertain. The CDR3 contains 15 residues. Germline CDR1 is SGHRS and CDR2 is YFSETQ. V was shortened by 5 bases and J by 3 bases, with 12 bases between the two germline ends. The CDR3 loop reads CASRGGEFYNSPLHF. The CDR3 DNA follows: TGCGCCAGCAGGGGTGGTGAATTCTATAATTCACCCCTCCACTTT.

The table lists this clonotype with many counts. The chain couples TRBV6-1 to TRBJ1-5; the D is unclear. The CDR3 runs to 14 residues. Germline V gene sequence: CDR1 MNHNS, CDR2 SASEGT. V was cut by 6 bases and J by 6 bases, with 15 bases left in between. The CDR3 loop is CASRTFGGGQPQHF. The CDR3 coding sequence is TGTGCCAGCAGAACTTTCGGCGGCGGTCAGCCCCAGCATTTT.

This clonotype was counted many times. The chain is built from TRBV28 and TRBJ2-2; D gene unclear. Germline V gives CDR1 MDHEN, CDR2 SYDVKM. V shed 3 bases and J shed 8 bases, with 7 bases lying between them. CDR3 length: 12 residues. The CDR3 bases are TGTGCCAGCAGTTTGGTTCGGGGGGAGCTGTTTTTT. Translated, it gives CASSLVRGELFF.

This clonotype was recorded at least ten times. CDR3 coding DNA: TGTGCCAGCAGTTACCCCCTCTCTGGAAACACCATATATTTT. Protein sequence: CASSYPLSGNTIYF. V gene TRBV6-5 combines with J gene TRBJ1-3, with D unresolved. The germline gives CDR1 MNHEY, CDR2 SVGAGI. The CDR3 runs to 14 residues. Trimming pared 2 bases from V and 0 bases from J, leaving 5 bases between.

This clonotype was seen a handful of times. The chain uses TRBV5-1 and TRBJ1-1; 7 nucleotides match TRBD1. This CDR3 spans 15 amino acids. The junction had 9 bases not matched to a gene; V was cut back by 1 base and J by 6 bases. CDR1 is SGHRS and CDR2 is YFSETQ in the germline V gene. The CDR3 DNA reads as TGCGCCAGCAGCTTGAAAACGGACAGGCCCCCTGAAGCTTTCTTT. It codes for CASSLKTDRPPEAFF.

This clonotype was found many times. The CDR3 reads CASSPGGGYTEAFF. The DNA of the CDR3 is TGTGCCAGCAGTCCAGGGGGCGGATACACTGAAGCTTTCTTT. The rearrangement links TRBV6-1 to TRBJ1-1; 8 bases map to TRBD1. The CDR3 contains 14 residues. The V segment lost 5 bases and the J segment 3 bases; nucleotides outside the gene matches: 5. The V gene's germline CDR1 is MNHNS and CDR2 SASEGT.

This clonotype has at least ten counts. The J gene is TRBJ1-2, the V gene TRBV12-3 or TRBV12-4; unclear D gene. The length of the CDR3 is 11 residues. The V end was cut by 5 bases, the J end by 6 bases, with 7 bases between. CDR3 nucleotide sequence: TGTGCCAGCAGTCCGGGCCATGGCTACACCTTC. Its protein product is CASSPGHGYTF.

This clonotype has ten or more counts. The chain couples TRBV5-1 to TRBJ2-7, with TRBD2 matching over 7 bases. Trimming took 4 bases from V and 2 from J; bases not matched to a gene: 6. From germline, CDR1 is SGHRS and CDR2 YFSETQ. The CDR3 runs 14 residues. In DNA, the CDR3 is TGCGCCAGCAGCGATTCTAGCGGCACCTACGAGCAGTACTTC. Its translation is CASSDSSGTYEQYF.

This clonotype appeared a few times. The CDR3 DNA reads as TGCGCCAGCAAAGGGGCCATGAACACTGAAGCTTTCTTT. Protein product: CASKGAMNTEAFF. V is TRBV5-1 and J is TRBJ1-1; TRBD1 is a possible D gene (5 bases). This CDR3 has 13 amino acids. Trimming left V 6 bases short and J 0 bases short, with 9 bases between. Per the germline V gene, CDR1 is SGHRS and CDR2 is YFSETQ.

At least ten counts were recorded for this clonotype. The chain employs TRBV11-3 and TRBJ2-6; D could derive from TRBD1 or TRBD2 (5 bases each). Germline CDR1 SGHNT, CDR2 YENEEA. The CDR3 runs to 20 residues. Trimming shortened V by 1 base and J by 2 bases, and 21 bases separated the two germline ends. The CDR3 DNA reads TGTGCCAGCAGCTTAGGTGTTTCGTACGAGGGGATGGCTGGGGCCAACGTCCTGACTTTC. It encodes CASSLGVSYEGMAGANVLTF.

This clonotype was observed at least ten times. CDR3 DNA sequence: TGCAGTGCTAGGACAATGGGGTCCCTCGAGCAGTACTTC. Translated, it gives CSARTMGSLEQYF. The chain has TRBV20-1 and TRBJ2-7, with D unresolved. From germline, CDR1 is DFQATT and CDR2 SNEGSKA (reference sequence). The CDR3 spans 13 residues. V was clipped by 3 bases and J by 6 bases, with 15 bases between them.

The gene calls are TRBV6-1 and TRBJ1-1; D call uncertain. CDR3 length equals 13 residues. The V and J ends lost 2 bases and 4 bases respectively, with 8 bases between them. The germline CDR1 and CDR2 sequences are MNHNS and SASEGT. CDR3 protein: CASSEFLGTEAFF. In DNA form, the CDR3 reads TGTGCCAGCAGTGAATTTTTGGGCACTGAAGCTTTCTTT.

In its sample, this clonotype was seen a few times. This chain uses TRBV9 with TRBJ1-1, with TRBD1 as a possible D gene (5 bases). The CDR3 runs to 17 residues. CDR1 and CDR2 (germline): SGDLS, YYNGEE. The ends were cut back, 4 bases at V and 0 bases at J, with 19 bases in the middle. CDR3 loop: CASSPRTQGPMNTEAFF. The CDR3, as DNA: TGTGCCAGCAGCCCACGGACCCAGGGACCCATGAACACTGAAGCTTTCTTT. Combining the CDR3 with reference TRBV9 and TRBJ1-1 gives the whole variable domain DSGVTQTPKHLITATGQRVTLRCSPRSGDLSVYWYQQSLDQGLQFLIQYYNGEERAKGNILERFSAQQFPDLHSELNLSSLELGDSALYFCASSPRTQGPMNTEAFFGQGTRLTVV.

This clonotype was recorded many times. The chain uses TRBV20-1 and TRBJ2-5; 11 bases agree with TRBD2. Germline values: CDR1 DFQATT, CDR2 SNEGSKA (reference sequence). V shed 5 bases and J 1 base; nucleotides not matched to a gene: 0. The length of the CDR3 is 13 residues. The CDR3 here is CSALAGGQETQYF. As DNA, the CDR3 is TGCAGTGCTCTAGCGGGGGGCCAAGAGACCCAGTACTTC.

As to this clonotype: The junction departs from the called germline gene at one end, perhaps through a read error. The rearrangement uses TRBV5-1 and TRBJ1-2, with 7 bases that match TRBD1. CDR3 length: 14 amino acids. Germline CDR1 reads SGHRS; CDR2 reads YFSETQ. The CDR3 sequence is CASSFNQGGSGSTF. The CDR3 coding sequence is TGCGCCAGCAGCTTTAACCAAGGGGGCTCTGGCTCCACCTTC.